Shown below are 31 T cell receptor beta chains from a single sample sequenced in a study of beta chain features in type 1 diabetes. General study points: Type 1 diabetes patients showed a moderate but significant shortening of TCRB CDR3s in all four CD4+ subsets.

Their target antigens are unknown. Expressed TCRB transcripts got sequenced, as all isolated RNA was reverse transcribed. TCRdb's table, derived via immunoSEQ multiplex PCR, lists solely in-frame clones and lacks some. The table includes about 230,000 clones, more than 15% detected once. Material: naive CD4+ T cells from blood. These receptors were obtained from a man younger than 45 with type 1 diabetes.

This clone was counted between two and nine times. J is TRBJ2-1 and V is TRBV25-1; D possibly matches TRBD1 or TRBD2 (5 bases each). There are 13 residues in the CDR3. V was shortened by 6 bases and J by 9 bases, with 15 bases between the two germline ends. Germline loops: CDR1 MGHDK, CDR2 SYGVNS. Here the CDR3 DNA reads TGTGCCAGCAGCGTACCCGGGACGTCTGAGCAGTTCTTC. Translated, it gives CASSVPGTSEQFF.

The chain uses TRBV23-1 and TRBJ1-3, with D possibly TRBD1 on 6 matching bases. TRBV23-1 is reported as an ORF; its role is uncertain. The CDR3 consists of 18 residues. Trimming took off 2 bases at V and 0 bases at J, with 17 bases between the two ends. The CDR3 sequence: CASSQPTGGRGSGNTIYF. The CDR3 DNA reads TGCGCCAGCAGTCAACCCACTGGGGGCAGGGGCTCTGGAAACACCATATATTTT.

The rearrangement links TRBV29-1 to TRBJ1-1; TRBD1 might be the D (5 bases). Per the germline V gene, CDR1 is SQVTM and CDR2 is ANQGSEA. This CDR3 has 13 residues. V lost 5 bases, J lost 8 bases, and 18 bases lay in between. The CDR3 is CSVPYIPTGEAFF. CDR3 DNA: TGCAGCGTTCCCTACATCCCTACAGGCGAAGCTTTCTTT.

This sequence joins TRBV30 and TRBJ2-7; the match to TRBD1 covers 11 bases. Trimming took 4 bases from V and 6 from J; bases not matched to a gene: 11. This CDR3 region has 15 residues. Germline values: CDR1 GTSNPN, CDR2 SVGIG (reference sequence). The CDR3 loop is CAWIVLGQGAREQYF. DNA of the CDR3: TGTGCCTGGATCGTCTTAGGACAGGGGGCGCGCGAGCAGTACTTC.

The chain combines TRBV4-3 with TRBJ2-7; weak D call: TRBD1 (5 bases). The V gene lost 4 bases and the J gene lost 4 bases, with 17 bases spanning the gap. Germline CDR1 and CDR2: LGHNA and YSLEER. This CDR3 has 15 residues. Here the CDR3 reads CASSRLPDTKYEQYF. In nucleotides, the CDR3 is TGCGCCAGCAGCCGTCTACCGGACACTAAGTACGAGCAGTACTTC.

This clone appeared a few times. V and J are TRBV7-9 and TRBJ2-3, with TRBD2 identical over 8 bases. V dropped 3 bases and J dropped 2; count of bases not matched to a gene: 16. Germline loops: CDR1 SEHNR, CDR2 FQNEAQ (reference sequence). The CDR3 has 19 amino acids. CDR3 bases: TGTGCCAGCAGCTTCCGCTTGACGGGAGGGCCAGATTCCACAGATACGCAGTATTTT. Translating gives CASSFRLTGGPDSTDTQYF. Variable domain in full (rest from reference TRBV7-9 and TRBJ2-3): DTGVSQNPRHKITKRGQNVTFRCDPISEHNRLYWYRQTLGQGPEFLTYFQNEAQLEKSRLLSDRFSAERPKGSFSTLEIQRTEQGDSAMYLCASSFRLTGGPDSTDTQYFGPGTRLTVL.

The CDR3 spells CASSIHFTNSYEQYF. The CDR3, as DNA: TGTGCCAGTAGTATTCACTTTACAAACTCCTACGAGCAGTACTTC. The chain employs TRBV19 and TRBJ2-7; D ambiguous. The V and J ends lost 3 bases and 0 bases respectively, with 12 bases between them. Germline V gives CDR1 LNHDA, CDR2 SQIVND (reference sequence). This CDR3 has 15 residues.

This clone has just a few counts. CDR3 sequence (DNA): TGTGCCAGCAGCTTCGAGGGACTGCTGGGGAAGCAGTACTTC. It yields the protein CASSFEGLLGKQYF. This chain uses TRBV7-2 with TRBJ2-7; tentative D call: TRBD2 (6 bases). The length of the CDR3 is 14 residues. V was trimmed by 3 bases and J by 8 bases, leaving 17 bases between them. The germline V gene encodes CDR1 SGHTA and CDR2 FQGNSA.

This clone appeared a few times. The CDR3 DNA follows: TGTGCCAGCAGCACCCGGACAGGGGGCGCAGATACGCAGTATTTT. This translates into CASSTRTGGADTQYF. The V and J genes are TRBV7-2 and TRBJ2-3; 11 bases are shared with TRBD1. The CDR3 totals 15 residues. Looked up from germline, CDR1 is SGHTA and CDR2 is FQGNSA. Germline trimming cut 5 bases from V and 4 bases from J; bases unmatched to any gene: 5.

The rearrangement joins TRBV7-9 to TRBJ2-3; D possibly corresponds to TRBD1 (6 bases). Germline V gene sequence: CDR1 SEHNR, CDR2 FQNEAQ (reference sequence). CDR3 length: 15 residues. V lost 11 bases and J 5 bases, leaving 23 bases between the germline ends. The CDR3 spells CAAQGQGLSQDTQYF. The CDR3 coding sequence is TGTGCCGCTCAGGGGCAGGGATTGTCTCAAGATACGCAGTATTTT. The full variable domain, completed using reference TRBV7-9 and TRBJ2-3, is DTGVSQNPRHKITKRGQNVTFRCDPISEHNRLYWYRQTLGQGPEFLTYFQNEAQLEKSRLLSDRFSAERPKGSFSTLEIQRTEQGDSAMYLCAAQGQGLSQDTQYFGPGTRLTVL.

This clone was counted between two and nine times. This chain connects TRBV4-1 to TRBJ1-1, with D possibly matching TRBD1 (5 bases). Deletions cut 6 bases from V and 1 base from J, with 12 bases between. Germline V CDR1 and CDR2: MGHRA, YSYEKL. The CDR3 is 14 residues long. CDR3 protein: CASRESGRNTEAFF. CDR3 sequence (DNA): TGCGCCAGCAGGGAGTCAGGGAGGAACACTGAAGCTTTCTTT.

This clone showed up just a few times. The DNA of the CDR3 is TGTGCCAGCAGCTTATGGCAGCCGCCCGACGAGCAGTACTTC. Protein: CASSLWQPPDEQYF. The chain uses TRBV7-6 and TRBJ2-7; D ambiguous. V dropped 2 bases and J dropped 5 bases, with 13 bases sitting between them. Germline values: CDR1 SGHVS, CDR2 FNYEAQ. This CDR3 comprises 14 residues.

This clone was counted only a few times. The chain recombines TRBV5-1 with TRBJ2-6; 7 bases agree with TRBD2. The germline V gene encodes CDR1 SGHRS and CDR2 YFSETQ. CDR3 length: 17 amino acids. V lost 4 bases to trimming and J lost 0 bases; unmatched junction nucleotides: 7. The CDR3 nucleotides are TGCGCCAGCAGCCCATTGCCTAGCGGCTCTGGGGCCAACGTCCTGACTTTC. Translating gives CASSPLPSGSGANVLTF.

This clone has more than one count but fewer than ten. The V call is TRBV14, the J call TRBJ2-7; D is uncertain. CDR1 and CDR2 from the germline V gene are SGHDN and FVKESK. Trimming removed 5 bases from V and 3 bases from J, with 14 bases in between. CDR3 length: 14 residues. CDR3 in DNA: TGTGCCAGCAGCGTGCGGATGGGGAACTACGAGCAGTACTTC. Translating gives CASSVRMGNYEQYF.

The chain combines TRBV9 with TRBJ2-5; TRBD1 matches 7 bases. This CDR3 is 15 amino acids long. Germline lookup yields CDR1 SGDLS and CDR2 YYNGEE. Germline trimming cut 0 bases from V and 5 bases from J; bases unmatched to any gene: 7. The CDR3 spells CASSVDGGQAETQYF. CDR3 nucleotides: TGTGCCAGCAGCGTAGATGGCGGACAGGCGGAGACCCAGTACTTC.

This clone was detected a few times. The V and J genes are TRBV9 and TRBJ1-1; 8 bases fit TRBD1. With V trimmed by 3 bases and J by 4 bases, 11 bases remained unmatched. The CDR3 extends over 16 amino acids. Germline V gene lookup returns CDR1 SGDLS and CDR2 YYNGEE. CDR3 nucleotides: TGTGCCAGCAGCGCCAGCGGACAGGGAGTCGGCACTGAAGCTTTCTTT. It is translated as CASSASGQGVGTEAFF.

There are a few counts of this clone. The rearrangement uses TRBV14 and TRBJ2-7; a possible D gene is TRBD2 (6 bases). Per germline, CDR1 SGHDN and CDR2 FVKESK. The CDR3 runs 14 residues. The V end was cut by 0 bases, the J end by 10 bases, with 16 bases between. This CDR3 is CASSQDLLAVAQYF. In nucleotides, the CDR3 is TGTGCCAGCAGCCAAGACCTACTAGCCGTAGCCCAGTACTTC.

The V call is TRBV7-2, the J call TRBJ2-3; 9 bases line up with TRBD1. The V gene's germline CDR1 is SGHTA and CDR2 FQGNSA. The CDR3 is made up of 18 amino acids. The trim removed 3 bases at V and 3 bases at J, leaving 13 bases unmatched. Written as DNA, the CDR3 is TGTGCCAGCAGCTTCAAGGTTATAGGACAGGGGAAGACAGATACGCAGTATTTT. Encoded protein: CASSFKVIGQGKTDTQYF.

The CDR3 nucleotides read TGTGCCAGCATCCCCATTGGGGGCATCGGCTATGGCTACACCTTC. This gives the protein CASIPIGGIGYGYTF. This chain uses TRBV7-9 with TRBJ1-2, with D possibly TRBD1 on 6 matching bases. V lost 7 bases and J 4 bases, leaving 19 bases between the germline ends. The CDR3 consists of 15 residues. Germline lookup yields CDR1 SEHNR and CDR2 FQNEAQ (reference sequence).

The V call is TRBV6-5, the J call TRBJ2-5; D call uncertain. Germline CDR1 is MNHEY and CDR2 is SVGAGI. The V end was cut by 2 bases, the J end by 3 bases, with 7 bases between. The CDR3 runs to 13 residues. The CDR3 region has the DNA TGTGCCAGCAGTTACGGGCTAGAAGAGACCCAGTACTTC. It codes for CASSYGLEETQYF.

The V call is TRBV6-6, the J call TRBJ2-7; no firm D call. Germline V gene data show CDR1 as MNHNY and CDR2 as SVGAGI (reference sequence). CDR3 length: 13 residues. V was cut by 4 bases and J by 4 bases, with 11 bases left in between. CDR3 DNA: TGTGCCAGCAGTTCTCCCCCTGCTTACGAGCAGTACTTC. This codes for CASSSPPAYEQYF.

This clone was seen more than once but under ten times. The genes are TRBV6-1 and TRBJ2-5; 10 bases are shared with TRBD2. The CDR3 extends over 15 amino acids. Germline V gives CDR1 MNHNS, CDR2 SASEGT. V lost 6 bases to trimming and J lost 4 bases; unmatched junction nucleotides: 8. The CDR3 nucleotides are TGTGCCAGCAGAACCTCTAGCGGGAGACGAGAGACCCAGTACTTC. Protein sequence: CASRTSSGRRETQYF.

The J gene is TRBJ2-1, the V gene TRBV29-1; TRBD2 matches at 8 bases. CDR3 length: 18 residues. V trimming: 4 bases; J trimming: 2 bases; junction bases outside the gene matches: 16. Per the germline V gene, CDR1 is SQVTM and CDR2 is ANQGSEA. CDR3 nucleotide sequence: TGCAGCGTTGTCGCCAGCCATACGACTAGCGCCGCCTACAATGAGCAGTTCTTC. Translated: CSVVASHTTSAAYNEQFF.

This clone was seen only a few times. The chain links TRBV30 to TRBJ2-1, with 11 bases identical to TRBD2. Germline lookup yields CDR1 GTSNPN and CDR2 SVGIG (reference sequence). The CDR3 loop spans 18 amino acids. V was clipped by 4 bases and J by 1 base; unmatched bases: 12. CDR3 DNA: TGTGCCTGGAAGAGCCTAGCGGGAGGCTGGGGTTCCTACAATGAGCAGTTCTTC. Protein product: CAWKSLAGGWGSYNEQFF.

The sample holds one count of this clone. The chain carries TRBV30 and TRBJ2-5; D might be TRBD1 or TRBD2, each matching 6 bases. The V end was cut by 0 bases, the J end by 4 bases, with 15 bases between. The CDR3 totals 15 residues. Per germline, CDR1 GTSNPN and CDR2 SVGIG (reference sequence). CDR3 DNA sequence: TGTGCCTGGAGTGTGAACACAGGGAGGTCAGAGACCCAGTACTTC. Its protein is CAWSVNTGRSETQYF.

The sample holds a few counts of this clone. The chain employs TRBV29-1 and TRBJ2-7, with 8 positions matching TRBD2. V dropped 6 bases and J dropped 5; count of bases not matched to a gene: 3. Per germline, CDR1 SQVTM and CDR2 ANQGSEA. The CDR3 runs 11 residues. This chain's CDR3 is CSVTSEHEQYF. The CDR3 region has the DNA TGCAGCGTGACTAGCGAACACGAGCAGTACTTC.

The chain joins TRBV7-2 to TRBJ2-7; the D is unclear. CDR3 length equals 15 residues. Trimming shortened V by 4 bases and J by 3 bases, and 16 bases separated the two germline ends. CDR1 and CDR2 (germline): SGHTA, FQGNSA. For the CDR3, the DNA is TGTGCCAGCAGCTCTATGAGACATGGCCTCTACGAGCAGTACTTC. It translates to CASSSMRHGLYEQYF.

V is TRBV30 and J is TRBJ2-7; 9 nucleotides line up with TRBD1. The germline CDR1 and CDR2 sequences are GTSNPN and SVGIG (reference sequence). V lost 5 bases and J lost 3; bases outside the gene matches: 11. This CDR3 has 15 amino acids. DNA of the CDR3: TGTGCCTGGGAGGGACAGGGACGACGATTCTACGAGCAGTACTTC. This codes for CAWEGQGRRFYEQYF.

A few counts support this clone. The chain employs TRBV30 and TRBJ2-2, with D perhaps given as TRBD1 or TRBD2 (5 bases each). Trimming took off 4 bases at V and 2 bases at J, with 11 bases between the two ends. From germline, CDR1 is GTSNPN and CDR2 SVGIG (reference sequence). The CDR3 has 14 residues. In DNA form, the CDR3 reads TGTGCCTGGACTCGAGGGGCTAACACCGGGGAGCTGTTTTTT. This sequence encodes CAWTRGANTGELFF.

The rearrangement joins TRBV30 to TRBJ2-7; 11 nucleotides line up with TRBD2. Germline V CDR1 and CDR2: GTSNPN, SVGIG (reference sequence). The J segment lost 4 bases and the V segment lost 2 bases, leaving 7 bases of the junction unmatched. This CDR3 spans 15 amino acids. DNA for the CDR3: TGTGCCTGGAGTTCCGGGACTAGCGGATTTTACGAGCAGTACTTC. Amino acid sequence: CAWSSGTSGFYEQYF.

CDR3 sequence: CASSEGGQGLRQPQHF. The CDR3 bases are TGTGCCAGCAGTGAGGGAGGACAGGGGTTGAGGCAGCCCCAGCATTTT. The gene calls are TRBV25-1 and TRBJ1-5; 9 bases are shared with TRBD1. J gave up 7 bases and V 3 bases, and 10 bases lay outside the gene matches. This CDR3 comprises 16 residues. Germline values: CDR1 MGHDK, CDR2 SYGVNS.